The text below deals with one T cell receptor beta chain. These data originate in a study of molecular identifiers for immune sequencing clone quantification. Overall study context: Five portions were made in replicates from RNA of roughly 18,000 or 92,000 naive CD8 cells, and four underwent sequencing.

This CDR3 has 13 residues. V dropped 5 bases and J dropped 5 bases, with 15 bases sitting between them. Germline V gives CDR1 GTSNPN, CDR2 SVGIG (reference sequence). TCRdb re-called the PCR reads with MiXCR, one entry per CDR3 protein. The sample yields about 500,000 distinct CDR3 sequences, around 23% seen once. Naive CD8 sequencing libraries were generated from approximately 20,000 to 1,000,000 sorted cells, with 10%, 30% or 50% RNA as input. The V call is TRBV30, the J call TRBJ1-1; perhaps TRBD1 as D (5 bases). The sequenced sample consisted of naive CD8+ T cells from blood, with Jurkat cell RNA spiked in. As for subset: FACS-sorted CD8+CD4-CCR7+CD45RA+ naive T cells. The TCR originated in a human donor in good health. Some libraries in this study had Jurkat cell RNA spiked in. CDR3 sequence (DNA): TGTGCCTGGGTGGGGGATGGGAAGACTGAAGCTTTCTTT. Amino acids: CAWVGDGKTEAFF.